This T cell receptor (beta chain) came from a study of blood T cell repertoires in COVID-19. The overall study: COVID-19 samples, acute and convalescent, were from the United States, Italy and Spain.

Original processing methods: Reference gene primer amplification gave nucleated cell count estimates. Assay used: immunoSEQ multiplex PCR; TCRdb lists only in-frame clones, some missing. Clone size and the V and J calls come from that table; the DNA yielded D and trimming. The top ten clones hold roughly 2.6% of a sample with about 100,000 clones, around 85% of them seen once. Two consecutive negative NP/OP PCR tests, clearance, or resolved symptoms defined Cohort 3 recovery. V shed 2 bases and J shed 2 bases, with 16 bases lying between them. The CDR3 sequence is 16 residues long. CDR1 and CDR2 (germline): MNHNS, SASEGT.

Sample: PBMCs or T cells enriched from blood (not recorded which). The chain links TRBV6-1 to TRBJ2-7; D perhaps matches TRBD2 (5 bases). The sequence was obtained from a woman aged 45-59 years who had recovered from COVID-19. The CDR3 is CASSEWALAGPYEQYF. As DNA, the CDR3 is TGTGCCAGCAGTGAATGGGCCTTGGCGGGCCCCTACGAGCAGTACTTC.